The 19 T cell receptor beta chains listed next were all sequenced from one sample in a study of human T cells and chemical hapten exposure. This sample's time point: patch test 1, 2 weeks after DPC sensitization. Treatment denoted: therapeutic diphenylcyclopropenone sensitization with weekly scalp DPC. TCRdb passed the RACE reads through MiXCR, listing each CDR3 protein once. The repertoire consists of about 90,000 distinct CDR3 sequences, with 10% to 13% occurring once and the leading ten covering roughly 2.4%. This specimen was whole blood, taken in connection with sensitization to the hapten diphenylcyclopropenone (DPC). Receptors were obtained from a man between 40 and 49 years old with alopecia areata. Some clones in this sample may be carry-over from other donors' samples.

The rearrangement uses TRBV11-2 and TRBJ2-1; 9 nucleotides match TRBD1. V lost 5 bases and J lost 8; bases outside the gene matches: 10. Germline V gene lookup returns CDR1 SGHAT and CDR2 FQNNGV. CDR3 length: 15 residues. The CDR3 region is CASSGLQGAHDEQFF. The DNA of the CDR3 is TGTGCCAGCAGCGGACTACAGGGGGCACACGATGAGCAGTTCTTC.

The chain has TRBV3-1 and TRBJ2-1; 8 bases align to TRBD2. Germline lookup yields CDR1 LGHDT and CDR2 YNNKEL (reference sequence). The CDR3 length is 18 residues. J gave up 6 bases and V 1 base, and 14 bases lay outside the gene matches. DNA of the CDR3: TGTGCCAGCAGCCAAGTTCGCGCTACTAGCGGCCCGGGCAATGAGCAGTTCTTC. Its protein is CASSQVRATSGPGNEQFF.

This clonotype has just a few counts. The chain combines TRBV7-3 with TRBJ2-1, with D perhaps matching TRBD1 or TRBD2 (5 bases each). V was cut by 4 bases and J by 0 bases, with 10 bases left in between. CDR3 length: 15 amino acids. The germline gives CDR1 SGHTA, CDR2 FQGTGA. Here the CDR3 reads CASSSRDRSYNEQFF. CDR3 nucleotide sequence: TGTGCCAGCAGCTCCCGGGACCGCTCCTACAATGAGCAGTTCTTC.

In this sample, this clonotype turned up many times. The chain links TRBV5-1 to TRBJ2-4, with 10 bases matching TRBD2. The CDR3 loop spans 16 amino acids. The germline gives CDR1 SGHRS, CDR2 YFSETQ. The ends lost 1 base at V and 0 bases at J; junction bases unmatched: 1. The CDR3 DNA reads as TGCGCCAGCAGCTTGTTAGCGGGAGGAGCCAAAAACATTCAGTACTTC. Amino acid sequence: CASSLLAGGAKNIQYF.

Only one count was recorded for this clonotype. V usage is TRBV24-1 and J usage is TRBJ2-1; 14 nucleotides match TRBD2. Trimming at V came to 5 bases and at J to 6 bases, leaving 5 bases not matched to a gene. The CDR3 loop spans 16 amino acids. The germline V gene encodes CDR1 KGHDR and CDR2 SFDVKD. CDR3 sequence: CATSGGGLAGVNEQFF. The CDR3 DNA sequence: TGTGCCACCAGTGGGGGGGGACTAGCGGGAGTCAATGAGCAGTTCTTC.

This clonotype was observed many times. The chain recombines TRBV19 with TRBJ1-2; unclear D gene. CDR1 and CDR2 from the germline V gene are LNHDA and SQIVND (reference sequence). CDR3 length: 13 residues. Trimming took 2 bases from V and 4 from J, leaving 8 bases between them. This chain's CDR3 is CASSIRQFYGYTF. CDR3 DNA: TGTGCCAGTAGTATACGCCAATTCTATGGCTACACCTTC.

The rearrangement uses TRBV6-2 or TRBV6-3 and TRBJ1-5; D is uncertain. V lost 3 bases to trimming and J lost 4 bases, with 7 bases between them. Germline loops: CDR1 MNHEY, CDR2 SVGEGT. This CDR3 contains 13 residues. The CDR3: CASSYAGNQPQHF. The CDR3 DNA follows: TGTGCCAGCAGTTATGCGGGGAATCAGCCCCAGCATTTT.

There are many counts of this clonotype. The chain couples TRBV29-1 to TRBJ1-1; D perhaps matches TRBD1 (5 bases). The CDR3 covers 11 residues. Germline V gives CDR1 SQVTM, CDR2 ANQGSEA. V was shortened by 0 bases and J by 10 bases, with 9 bases between the two germline ends. The CDR3 sequence: CSVEEAGGAFF. Written as DNA, the CDR3 is TGCAGCGTTGAAGAGGCCGGGGGAGCTTTCTTT.

This clonotype has just a few counts. The chain employs TRBV5-1 and TRBJ1-2, with a tentative D call TRBD1 (6 bases). Germline CDR1 reads SGHRS; CDR2 reads YFSETQ. Trimming stripped 3 bases from V and 0 bases from J, with 15 bases between. This CDR3 contains 16 residues. The CDR3 sequence: CASSSTGTAANYGYTF. The CDR3 DNA follows: TGCGCCAGCAGCTCGACAGGCACCGCAGCTAACTATGGCTACACCTTC.

V gene TRBV6-2 or TRBV6-3 combines with J gene TRBJ2-2, with TRBD2 matching over 8 bases. Trimming at V came to 2 bases and at J to 3 bases, leaving 5 bases not matched to a gene. The germline V gene has CDR1 MNHEY and CDR2 SVGEGT. The CDR3 contains 16 residues. CDR3 residues: CASSYQTSGYTGELFF. DNA of the CDR3: TGTGCCAGCAGTTACCAAACTAGCGGTTACACCGGGGAGCTGTTTTTT.

This clonotype was observed at least ten times. The chain has TRBV28 and TRBJ1-2, with TRBD1 identical over 10 bases. The germline V gene encodes CDR1 MDHEN and CDR2 SYDVKM. The CDR3 has 20 residues. The V segment lost 1 base and the J segment 3 bases; nucleotides outside the gene matches: 17. Written as DNA, the CDR3 is TGTGCCAGCAGTTTATTATTGCGCCGGGGGACAGGGGAGGTAGACTATGGCTACACCTTC. Amino acid sequence: CASSLLLRRGTGEVDYGYTF.

This clonotype was seen a few times. The chain has TRBV21-1 and TRBJ1-3. TRBV21-1 is flagged as a pseudogene. The CDR3 consists of 15 residues. Here the CDR3 reads CASSKRGTAGNTIYF. In DNA, the CDR3 is TGTGCCAGCAGCAAACGGGGGACGGCCGGAAACACCATATATTTT.

This clonotype was detected a few times. The rearrangement uses TRBV20-1 and TRBJ2-1; D unclear. Trimming took off 0 bases at V and 5 bases at J, with 23 bases between the two ends. Germline lookup yields CDR1 DFQATT and CDR2 SNEGSKA (reference sequence). The CDR3 is made up of 18 amino acids. DNA for the CDR3: TGCAGTGCTAGAGATCTGTACCTGGCCCACTCAAGCAACAATGAGCAGTTCTTC. Translated, it gives CSARDLYLAHSSNNEQFF.

In its sample, this clonotype was seen a few times. V gene TRBV7-9 combines with J gene TRBJ2-5; tentatively, D is TRBD1 (5 bases). V dropped 5 bases and J dropped 4 bases, with 17 bases sitting between them. In germline, CDR1 is SEHNR, CDR2 FQNEAQ (reference sequence). The CDR3 spans 15 residues. This chain's CDR3 is CASSPKTRVVETQYF. DNA for the CDR3: TGTGCCAGCAGCCCCAAGACCAGGGTCGTAGAGACCCAGTACTTC.

This clonotype has a handful of counts. The chain recombines TRBV28 with TRBJ2-3, with unresolved D. V gave up 6 bases and J gave up 2 bases, with 15 bases separating them. From germline, CDR1 is MDHEN and CDR2 SYDVKM. The CDR3 loop spans 15 amino acids. In DNA, the CDR3 is TGTGCCAGCAGCCCCCCTCGACCGAACACAGATACGCAGTATTTT. Translated, it gives CASSPPRPNTDTQYF.

This chain joins TRBV7-2 and TRBJ2-2; 8 bases line up with TRBD2. V gave up 5 bases and J gave up 6 bases; unmatched junction bases: 2. This CDR3 contains 13 residues. The V gene's germline CDR1 is SGHTA and CDR2 FQGNSA. CDR3 residues: CASSTTSAGELFF. The CDR3 DNA reads as TGTGCCAGCAGCACGACTAGCGCCGGGGAGCTGTTTTTT.

This chain uses TRBV5-1 with TRBJ2-5; TRBD2 might be the D (5 bases). V shed 4 bases and J shed 5 bases, with 12 bases lying between them. The germline CDR1 and CDR2 sequences are SGHRS and YFSETQ. CDR3 size: 13 residues. As DNA, the CDR3 is TGCGCCAGCAGCCGCCTACTAGAGGAGACCCAGTACTTC. Translating it yields CASSRLLEETQYF.

This chain links TRBV14 with TRBJ2-5, with D possibly matching TRBD1 (5 bases). The CDR3 loop spans 13 amino acids. The germline V gene has CDR1 SGHDN and CDR2 FVKESK. V was cut by 5 bases and J by 5 bases, with 12 bases left in between. CDR3 nucleotides: TGTGCCAGCAGCAGGGGTCTCATGGAGACCCAGTACTTC. Translation gives CASSRGLMETQYF. Full variable domain (missing parts from reference TRBV14 and TRBJ2-5): EAGVTQFPSHSVIEKGQTVTLRCDPISGHDNLYWYRRVMGKEIKFLLHFVKESKQDESGMPNNRFLAERTGGTYSTLKVQPAELEDSGVYFCASSRGLMETQYFGPGTRLLVL.

The sample holds a few counts of this clonotype. The chain links TRBV5-6 to TRBJ1-1, with 9 positions matching TRBD1. Per the germline V gene, CDR1 is SGHDT and CDR2 is YYEEEE. The CDR3 is made up of 16 amino acids. The V gene end was trimmed by 2 bases and the J gene end by 5 bases; junction bases not matched to a gene: 10. Here the CDR3 reads CASSLNRGQGKTEAFF. CDR3 in DNA: TGTGCCAGCAGCTTAAACAGGGGGCAAGGAAAAACTGAAGCTTTCTTT.